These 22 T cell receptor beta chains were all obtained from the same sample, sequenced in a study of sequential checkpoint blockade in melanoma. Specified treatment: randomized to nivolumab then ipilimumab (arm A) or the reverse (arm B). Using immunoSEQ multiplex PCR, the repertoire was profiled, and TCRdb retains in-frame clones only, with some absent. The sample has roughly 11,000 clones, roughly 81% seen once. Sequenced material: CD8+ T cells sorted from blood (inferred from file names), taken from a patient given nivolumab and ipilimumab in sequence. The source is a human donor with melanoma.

CDR3 sequence reads: CASSFWVTGNEQFF. CDR3 DNA: TGTGCCAGCAGTTTCTGGGTGACGGGCAATGAGCAGTTCTTC. V gene TRBV27 combines with J gene TRBJ2-1; D call uncertain. Looked up from germline, CDR1 is MNHEY and CDR2 is SMNVEV (reference sequence). V dropped 3 bases and J dropped 6 bases, with 12 bases sitting between them. The CDR3 consists of 14 residues.

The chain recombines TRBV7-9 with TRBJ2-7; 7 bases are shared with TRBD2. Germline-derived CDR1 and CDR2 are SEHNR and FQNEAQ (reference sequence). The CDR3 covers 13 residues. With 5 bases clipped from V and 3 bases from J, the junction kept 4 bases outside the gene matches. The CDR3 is CASSPGGFYEQYF. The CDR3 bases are TGTGCCAGCAGCCCCGGGGGGTTCTACGAGCAGTACTTC.

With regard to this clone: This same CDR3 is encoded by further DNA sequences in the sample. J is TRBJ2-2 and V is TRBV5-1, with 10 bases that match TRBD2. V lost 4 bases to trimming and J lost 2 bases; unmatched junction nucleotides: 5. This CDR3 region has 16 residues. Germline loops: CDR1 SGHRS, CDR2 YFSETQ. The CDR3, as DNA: TGCGCCAGCAGCACCAGACTAGCGGGCAACACCGGGGAGCTGTTTTTT. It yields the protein CASSTRLAGNTGELFF.

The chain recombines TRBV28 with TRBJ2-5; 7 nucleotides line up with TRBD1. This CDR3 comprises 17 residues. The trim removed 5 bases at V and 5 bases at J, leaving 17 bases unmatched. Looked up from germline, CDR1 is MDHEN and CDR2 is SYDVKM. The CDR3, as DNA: TGTGCCAGCAGTGGCCAGGACAGGAGATCCAAAGTTGAGACCCAGTACTTC. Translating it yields CASSGQDRRSKVETQYF.

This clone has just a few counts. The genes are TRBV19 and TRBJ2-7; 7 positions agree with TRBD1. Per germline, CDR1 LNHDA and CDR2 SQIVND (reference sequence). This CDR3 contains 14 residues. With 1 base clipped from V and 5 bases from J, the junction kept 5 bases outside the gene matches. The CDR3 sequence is CASSIGDSWDEQYF. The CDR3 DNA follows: TGTGCCAGTAGTATAGGGGACAGTTGGGACGAGCAGTACTTC.

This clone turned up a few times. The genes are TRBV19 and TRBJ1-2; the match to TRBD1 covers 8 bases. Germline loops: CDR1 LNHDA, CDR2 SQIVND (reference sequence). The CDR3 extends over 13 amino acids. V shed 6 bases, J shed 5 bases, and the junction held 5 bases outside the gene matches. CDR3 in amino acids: CASSIRTGYGYTF. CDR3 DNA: TGTGCCAGTAGCATCCGGACAGGGTATGGCTACACCTTC.

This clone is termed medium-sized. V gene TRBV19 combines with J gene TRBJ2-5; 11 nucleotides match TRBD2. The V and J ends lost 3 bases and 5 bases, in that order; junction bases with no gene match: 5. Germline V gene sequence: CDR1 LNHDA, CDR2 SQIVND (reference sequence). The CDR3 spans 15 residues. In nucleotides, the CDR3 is TGTGCCAGTAGTATCACTAGCGGGAGCCTTGAGACCCAGTACTTC. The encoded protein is CASSITSGSLETQYF. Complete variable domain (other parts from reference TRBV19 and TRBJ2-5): DGGITQSPKYLFRKEGQNVTLSCEQNLNHDAMYWYRQDPGQGLRLIYYSQIVNDFQKGDIAEGYSVSREKKESFPLTVTSAQKNPTAFYLCASSITSGSLETQYFGPGTRLLVL.

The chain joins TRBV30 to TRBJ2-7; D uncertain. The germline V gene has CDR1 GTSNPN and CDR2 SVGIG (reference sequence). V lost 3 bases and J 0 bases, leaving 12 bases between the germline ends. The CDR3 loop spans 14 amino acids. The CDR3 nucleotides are TGTGCCTGGAGGCGAGCGCCAAGCTCCTACGAGCAGTACTTC. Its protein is CAWRRAPSSYEQYF.

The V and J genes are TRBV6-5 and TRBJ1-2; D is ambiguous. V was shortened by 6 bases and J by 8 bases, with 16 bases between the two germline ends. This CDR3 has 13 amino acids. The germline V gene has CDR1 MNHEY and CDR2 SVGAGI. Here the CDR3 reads CASSRTSGEGYTF. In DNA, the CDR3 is TGTGCCAGCAGCCGGACCTCCGGGGAAGGCTACACCTTC.

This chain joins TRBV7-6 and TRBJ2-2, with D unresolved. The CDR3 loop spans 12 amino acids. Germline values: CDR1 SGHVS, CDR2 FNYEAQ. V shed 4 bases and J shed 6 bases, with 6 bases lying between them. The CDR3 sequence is CASSSRAGELFF. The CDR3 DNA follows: TGTGCCAGCAGCTCTCGGGCCGGGGAGCTGTTTTTT.

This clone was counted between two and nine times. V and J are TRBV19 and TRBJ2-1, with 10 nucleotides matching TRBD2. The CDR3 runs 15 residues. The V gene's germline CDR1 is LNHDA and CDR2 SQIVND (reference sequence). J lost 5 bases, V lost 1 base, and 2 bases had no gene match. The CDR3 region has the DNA TGTGCCAGTAGTATAGCTAGCGGGAGTAACAATGAGCAGTTCTTC. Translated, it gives CASSIASGSNNEQFF.

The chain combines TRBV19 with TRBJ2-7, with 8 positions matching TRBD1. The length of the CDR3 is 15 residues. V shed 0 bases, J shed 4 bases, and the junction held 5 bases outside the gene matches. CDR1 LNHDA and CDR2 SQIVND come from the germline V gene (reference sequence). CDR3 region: CASSIEYRGSYEQYF. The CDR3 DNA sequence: TGTGCCAGTAGTATAGAGTACAGGGGGTCGTACGAGCAGTACTTC. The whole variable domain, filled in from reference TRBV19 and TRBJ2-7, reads DGGITQSPKYLFRKEGQNVTLSCEQNLNHDAMYWYRQDPGQGLRLIYYSQIVNDFQKGDIAEGYSVSREKKESFPLTVTSAQKNPTAFYLCASSIEYRGSYEQYFGPGTRLTVT.

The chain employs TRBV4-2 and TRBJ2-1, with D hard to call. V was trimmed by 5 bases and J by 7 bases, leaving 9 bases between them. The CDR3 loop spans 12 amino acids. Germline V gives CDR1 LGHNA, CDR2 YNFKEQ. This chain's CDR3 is CASSEAGNEQFF. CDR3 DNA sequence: TGTGCCAGCAGCGAAGCCGGGAATGAGCAGTTCTTC.

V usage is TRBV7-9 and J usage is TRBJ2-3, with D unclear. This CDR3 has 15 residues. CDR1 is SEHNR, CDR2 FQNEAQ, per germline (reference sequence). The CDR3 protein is CAVPPNRASTDTQYF. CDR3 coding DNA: TGTGCAGTCCCACCTAATCGAGCTAGCACAGATACGCAGTATTTT. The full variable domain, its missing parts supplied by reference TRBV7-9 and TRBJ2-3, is DTGVSQNPRHKITKRGQNVTFRCDPISEHNRLYWYRQTLGQGPEFLTYFQNEAQLEKSRLLSDRFSAERPKGSFSTLEIQRTEQGDSAMYLCAVPPNRASTDTQYFGPGTRLTVL.

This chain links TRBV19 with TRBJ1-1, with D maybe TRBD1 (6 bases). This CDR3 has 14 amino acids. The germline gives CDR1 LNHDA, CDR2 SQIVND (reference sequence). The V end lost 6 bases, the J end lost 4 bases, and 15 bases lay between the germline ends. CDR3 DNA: TGTGCCAGTAGGCCAAACATACAGGGCACTGAAGCTTTCTTT. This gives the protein CASRPNIQGTEAFF.

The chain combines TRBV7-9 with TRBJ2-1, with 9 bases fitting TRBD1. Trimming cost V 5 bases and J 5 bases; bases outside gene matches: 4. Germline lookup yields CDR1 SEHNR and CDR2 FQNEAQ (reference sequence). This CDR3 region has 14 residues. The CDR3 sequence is CASSTRQGDNEQFF. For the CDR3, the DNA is TGTGCCAGCAGCACCCGACAGGGGGACAATGAGCAGTTCTTC.

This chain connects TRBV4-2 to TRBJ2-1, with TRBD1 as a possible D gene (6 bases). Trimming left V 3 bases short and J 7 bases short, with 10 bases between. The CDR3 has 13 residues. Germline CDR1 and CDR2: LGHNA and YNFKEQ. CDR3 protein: CASSHPRGNEQFF. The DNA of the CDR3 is TGTGCCAGCAGCCACCCCAGGGGTAATGAGCAGTTCTTC.

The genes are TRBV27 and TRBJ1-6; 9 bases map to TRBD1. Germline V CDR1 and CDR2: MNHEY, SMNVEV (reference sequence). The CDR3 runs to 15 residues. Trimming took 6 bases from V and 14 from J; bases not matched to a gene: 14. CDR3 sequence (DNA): TGTGCCAGCAGCAGCAACCCGGACAGGGGCGGGTCCCTCCACTTT. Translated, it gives CASSSNPDRGGSLHF.

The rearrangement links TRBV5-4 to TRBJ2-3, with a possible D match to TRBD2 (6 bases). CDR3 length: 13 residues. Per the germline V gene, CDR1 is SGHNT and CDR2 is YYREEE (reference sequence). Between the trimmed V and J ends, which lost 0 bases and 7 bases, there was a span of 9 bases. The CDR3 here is CASSLAGENTQYF. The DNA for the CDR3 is TGTGCCAGCAGCTTGGCGGGGGAGAATACGCAGTATTTT.

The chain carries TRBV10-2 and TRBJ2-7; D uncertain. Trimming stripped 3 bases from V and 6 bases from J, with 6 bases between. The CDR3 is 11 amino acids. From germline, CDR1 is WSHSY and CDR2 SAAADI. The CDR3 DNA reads TGCGCCAGCAGTGAAATAGCCGAGCAGTACTTC. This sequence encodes CASSEIAEQYF.

CDR3 sequence (DNA): TGTGCCAGCAGCTACCAGGGCGAGCAGTACTTC. Protein: CASSYQGEQYF. The chain joins TRBV7-9 to TRBJ2-7, with D possibly TRBD1 on 5 matching bases. Germline assignment: CDR1 SEHNR and CDR2 FQNEAQ (reference sequence). V was cut by 4 bases and J by 6 bases, with 7 bases left in between. The CDR3 sequence is 11 residues long.

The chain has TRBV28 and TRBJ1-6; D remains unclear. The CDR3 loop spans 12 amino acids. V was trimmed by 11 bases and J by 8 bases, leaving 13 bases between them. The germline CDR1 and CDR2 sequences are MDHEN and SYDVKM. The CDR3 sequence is CACGEGDSPLHF. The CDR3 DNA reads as TGTGCCTGTGGGGAGGGAGATTCACCCCTCCACTTT.